The rows below give T cell receptor beta chains drawn from one sample of a study of T cells after yellow fever vaccination. TCRdb analysed the 5' RACE reads with MiXCR anew, one entry per CDR3 protein. The sample lists more than 90,000 distinct CDR3 sequences, 7.2% occurring once. This sample comprised CD4+ T cells sorted from PBMCs, obtained more than 40 days after the first yellow fever vaccination. The receptors were sampled from a man younger than 30 who received the YFV17D yellow fever vaccine. CDR3s include the opening cysteine and the closing phenylalanine or tryptophan. D genes are given only for firm matches. The size entry is marked missing in some rows and otherwise reads once, few, many or a size class.

TRBJ1-6 many TRBV4-1 . TGCGCCAGCAGCCAAGAAGGAGGTCTGACTAATTCACCCCTCCACTTT CASSQEGGLTNSPLHF
TRBJ2-7 many TRBV20-1 TRBD2 TGCAGTGCTAGAGCGGGGGGGCTCGAGCAGTACTTC CSARAGGLEQYF
TRBJ1-2 . TRBV12-3/TRBV12-4 TRBD1 TGTGCCAGCAGCTTGTACAGGGGAATTGGCTACACCTTC CASSLYRGIGYTF
TRBJ2-3 few TRBV5-1 . TGCGCCAGCAGCTTGAGAGCATTAGATACGCAGTATTTT CASSLRALDTQYF
TRBJ1-3 many TRBV5-1 . TGCGCCAGCAGCACCGGGCGAGGGAATGGAAACACCATATATTTT CASSTGRGNGNTIYF
TRBJ2-3 many TRBV5-1 TRBD2 TGCGCCAGCAGCTTGGCCGGGGGAGCGGGGGTTACCACAGATACGCAGTATTTT CASSLAGGAGVTTDTQYF
TRBJ2-5 many TRBV7-9 . TGTGCCAGCGCACACCCCCTCGCTATCCAAGAGACCCAGTACTTC CASAHPLAIQETQYF
TRBJ2-3 many TRBV20-1 . TGCAGTGCTAGAGACTTCACAGATACGCAGTATTTT CSARDFTDTQYF
TRBJ2-3 many TRBV7-2 . TGTGCCAGCAGCTTTCCCGGGGGGCCTAGCACAGATACGCAGTATTTT CASSFPGGPSTDTQYF
TRBJ2-1 many TRBV24-1 . TGTGCCACCAGTGTAGGGGAGATTTACAATGAGCAGTTCTTC CATSVGEIYNEQFF
TRBJ1-5 many TRBV7-9 TRBD1 TGTGCCAGCAGCGCGACAGGGAATAGCAATCAGCCCCAGCATTTT CASSATGNSNQPQHF
TRBJ1-1 many TRBV7-2 . TGTGCCAGCAGCTGGGGGGTGGGTGGCACTGAAGCTTTCTTT CASSWGVGGTEAFF
TRBJ2-1 many TRBV6-4 TRBD2 TGTGCCAGCAGTCTTGGGGACCGACTAGCGAGACAAGCAAAGGTTCTCCACAATGAGCAGTTCTTC CASSLGDRLARQAKVLHNEQFF
TRBJ2-5 many TRBV20-1 . TGCAGTGCTATTAAGGGGATTAAAGAGACCCAGTACTTC CSAIKGIKETQYF
TRBJ1-5 many TRBV29-1 . TGCAGCGCCATTCCCGAGGGGGGTAATCAGCCCCAGCATTTT CSAIPEGGNQPQHF
TRBJ2-3 . TRBV7-8 . TGTGCCAGCAGCCACACAATCACAGATACGCAGTATTTT CASSHTITDTQYF
TRBJ2-5 many TRBV20-1 TRBD2 TGCAGTGCTCCCCTTTTAGCGGGGGATAAGACCCAGTACTTC CSAPLLAGDKTQYF
TRBJ1-2 many TRBV20-1 . TGCAGTGCCCTGACAGGAAGCTATGGCTACACCTTC CSALTGSYGYTF
TRBJ2-3 many TRBV20-1 TRBD2 TGCAGTGCTAGAGCCGTAGCGGGGGGAAGAACTAGCACAGATACGCAGTATTTT CSARAVAGGRTSTDTQYF
TRBJ2-3 many TRBV20-1 . TGCAGTGCTAGCGGTGGAGATACGCAGTATTTT CSASGGDTQYF
TRBJ2-1 many TRBV29-1 TRBD2 TGCAGCGTTGAGGGACTAGCCGCTCCATACAATGAGCAGTTCTTC CSVEGLAAPYNEQFF
TRBJ1-2 many TRBV27 TRBD1 TGTGCCAGCAGTTCTACCGGGACAGGGTTACGGGGCTACACCTTC CASSSTGTGLRGYTF
TRBJ1-1 many TRBV28 TRBD1 TGTGCCAGCAGTCCCCCCGGTCACAGGGGTACCACTGAAGCTTTCTTT CASSPPGHRGTTEAFF
TRBJ2-3 . TRBV12-3/TRBV12-4 TRBD2 TGTGCCAGCAGCCCTGGGACTAGCGGGGAAGCAGATACGCAGTATTTT CASSPGTSGEADTQYF
TRBJ2-1 many TRBV12-3/TRBV12-4 . TGTGCCAGCAGTTTTAGCTCCTACAATGAGCAGTTCTTC CASSFSSYNEQFF
TRBJ1-4 many TRBV7-9 . TGTGCCAGCAGCTTAGCAGGGGGGTCTGAAAAACTGTTTTTT CASSLAGGSEKLFF
TRBJ2-1 many TRBV2 . TGTGCCAGCAGTGAAGGGTTGGGCCCTAACTACAATGAGCAGTTCTTC CASSEGLGPNYNEQFF
TRBJ1-3 many TRBV25-1 TRBD1 TGTGCCAGCAGTGACCCACGACAGGGGAGTGCTGGAAACACCATATATTTT CASSDPRQGSAGNTIYF
TRBJ2-7 many TRBV7-2 TRBD1 TGTGCCAGCACTAGTATAAGGGGGCGATACGAGCAGTACTTC CASTSIRGRYEQYF
TRBJ2-7 many TRBV7-2 TRBD2 TGTGCCAGCAGCTTAGTTCCAGCGGGGGGGAGCAACGAGCAGTACTTC CASSLVPAGGSNEQYF
TRBJ1-1 many TRBV18 TRBD1 TGTGCCAGCTCCTCGGACAGGGGAATCAGAACTGAAGCTTTCTTT CASSSDRGIRTEAFF
TRBJ2-3 few TRBV5-4 . TGTGCCAGCATCCCCCCGGGTGGGCTTCGGGATACGCAGTATTTT CASIPPGGLRDTQYF
TRBJ2-5 many TRBV24-1 . TGTGCCACCAGTGGCAGGGAAGGGCAAGAGACCCAGTACTTC CATSGREGQETQYF
TRBJ1-1 many TRBV4-3 . TGCGCCAGCAGCGAAGGGGGGAGGAGAAACCGAAACACTGAAGCTTTCTTT CASSEGGRRNRNTEAFF
TRBJ1-4 many TRBV20-1 . TGCAGTGCTACTGGGGGGGGCCTAAATGAAAAACTGTTTTTT CSATGGGLNEKLFF
TRBJ1-2 many TRBV12-3/TRBV12-4 . TGTGCCAGCAGTATTGGGCTTGGCTATGGCTACACCTTC CASSIGLGYGYTF
TRBJ2-4 many TRBV7-2 . TGTGCCAGCCTACGGGGAGCCAAAAACATTCAGTACTTC CASLRGAKNIQYF